The source of this T cell receptor (beta chain) is a study of cytomegalovirus exposure and HLA in healthy donors. Primers for the PCR totalled 60 Vbeta and 13 Jbeta. TCRdb's copy holds only in-frame clones and misses some; the assay was immunoSEQ multiplex PCR. The sample holds around 130,000 clones, 83% seen once. Trimming took off 0 bases at V and 9 bases at J, with 13 bases between the two ends. Germline V lookup: CDR1 SGDLS, CDR2 YYNGEE. The CDR3 is made up of 14 amino acids. The sequence came from a girl aged 2-10 years in good health and CMV-seronegative. The sequencing sample was made of PBMCs. The V and J genes are TRBV9 and TRBJ2-1; D might be TRBD2 (5 bases). CDR3 sequence reads: CASSVAARAAEQFF. CDR3 DNA sequence: TGTGCCAGCAGCGTAGCGGCTAGAGCGGCTGAGCAGTTCTTC.